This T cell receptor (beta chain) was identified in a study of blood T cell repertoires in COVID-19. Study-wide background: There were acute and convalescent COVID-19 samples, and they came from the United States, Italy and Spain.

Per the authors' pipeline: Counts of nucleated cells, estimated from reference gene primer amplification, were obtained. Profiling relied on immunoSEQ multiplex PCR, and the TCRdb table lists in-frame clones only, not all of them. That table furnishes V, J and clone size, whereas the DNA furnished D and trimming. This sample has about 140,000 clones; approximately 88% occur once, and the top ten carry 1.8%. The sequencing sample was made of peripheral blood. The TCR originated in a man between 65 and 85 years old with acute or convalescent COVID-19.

CDR3 nucleotide sequence: TGTGCCAGCAGCCAACAGCGGGGGGAGACCCAGTACTTC. It codes for CASSQQRGETQYF. The chain recombines TRBV3-1 (or the pseudogene TRBV3-2) with TRBJ2-5, with 8 bases identical to TRBD2. With V trimmed by 2 bases and J by 5 bases, 1 base remained unmatched. From germline, CDR1 is LGHDT and CDR2 YNNKEL (reference sequence). The CDR3 contains 13 residues.